These 21 T cell receptor beta chains were all obtained from the same sample, sequenced in a study of blood T cell repertoires in COVID-19. Clones were read by immunoSEQ multiplex PCR, and TCRdb kept only the in-frame ones, dropping some. Among roughly 66,000 clones listed, about 90% were seen once. Sequenced material: peripheral blood. All receptors come from a human donor in a cohort sampled during active COVID-19.

The table lists this clone with a count of one. The rearrangement joins TRBV9 to TRBJ2-1; the match to TRBD2 covers 12 bases. The V and J ends lost 0 bases and 7 bases, in that order; junction bases with no gene match: 2. The CDR3 contains 15 residues. Germline-derived CDR1 and CDR2 are SGDLS and YYNGEE. The CDR3 region is CASSVGTSGKNEQFF. The CDR3 DNA is TGTGCCAGCAGCGTAGGGACTAGCGGGAAGAATGAGCAGTTCTTC.

The genes are TRBV21-1 and TRBJ1-2. TRBV21-1 is a listed pseudogene. This CDR3 is 16 amino acids long. CDR3 DNA sequence: TGTGCCAGCAGCAAAGTTTCGACTGTGAGGTTCTATGGCTACACCTTC. Translating it yields CASSKVSTVRFYGYTF.

The V gene is TRBV21-1, the J gene TRBJ2-7; the table's D call, TRBD1, was not checked against the DNA. TRBV21-1 is designated a pseudogene. The CDR3 totals 16 residues. The CDR3 loop is CASSKGRQGPLFEQYF. In nucleotides, the CDR3 is TGTGCCAGCAGCAAAGGTCGGCAGGGGCCCTTATTCGAGCAGTACTTC.

The J gene is TRBJ1-2, the V gene TRBV27, with 7 bases that match TRBD1. Germline CDR1 and CDR2: MNHEY and SMNVEV (reference sequence). Trimming removed 6 bases from V and 4 bases from J; junction bases left unmatched: 8. CDR3 length: 14 residues. The CDR3 DNA reads TGTGCCAGCAGACGGTCCCGGGACAGCTATGGCTACACCTTC. It encodes CASRRSRDSYGYTF.

Written as DNA, the CDR3 is TGTGCCAGCAGCTTAGCGGCTGGGGCTAACACTGAAGCTTTCTTT. Residues: CASSLAAGANTEAFF. V is TRBV7-8 and J is TRBJ1-1; tentative D call: TRBD1 (5 bases). Germline assignment: CDR1 SGHVS and CDR2 FQNEAQ. Trimming removed 0 bases from V and 2 bases from J, with 10 bases in between. The CDR3 extends over 15 amino acids. Based on the CDR3 plus reference TRBV7-8 and TRBJ1-1, the full variable domain is GAGVSQSPRYKVAKRGQDVALRCDPISGHVSLFWYQQALGQGPEFLTYFQNEAQLDKSGLPSDRFFAERPEGSVSTLKIQRTQQEDSAVYLCASSLAAGANTEAFFGQGTRLTVV.

V and J are TRBV6-2 or TRBV6-3 and TRBJ2-1; 8 bases map to TRBD2. V lost 6 bases, J lost 0 bases, and 7 bases stayed unmatched. CDR1 and CDR2 from the germline V gene are MNHEY and SVGEGT. This CDR3 spans 16 amino acids. This CDR3 reads CASSGEGLVSYNEQFF. CDR3 DNA: TGTGCCAGCAGCGGAGAGGGACTAGTCTCCTACAATGAGCAGTTCTTC.

This chain links TRBV11-2 with TRBJ2-1; TRBD1 agrees at 9 bases. The ends lost 5 bases at V and 1 base at J; junction bases unmatched: 6. CDR1 SGHAT and CDR2 FQNNGV come from the germline V gene. This CDR3 region has 16 residues. The CDR3 region is CASSRYRGLSYNEQFF. CDR3 DNA sequence: TGTGCCAGCAGCCGATACAGGGGGCTGTCCTACAATGAGCAGTTCTTC.

The genes are TRBV6-5 and TRBJ1-2, with 7 bases matching TRBD1. J gave up 6 bases and V 0 bases, and 7 bases lay outside the gene matches. Germline values: CDR1 MNHEY, CDR2 SVGAGI. The CDR3 has 15 residues. The CDR3, as DNA: TGTGCCAGCAGTTACTCGACAGGGCGTCGTGATGGCTACACCTTC. It yields the protein CASSYSTGRRDGYTF.

This chain links TRBV2 with TRBJ2-5, with TRBD2 identical over 11 bases. Germline CDR1 SNHLY, CDR2 FYNNEI. V shed 7 bases, J shed 5 bases, and the junction held 6 bases outside the gene matches. CDR3 length: 14 residues. This CDR3 reads CASKIAGGLETQYF. Here the CDR3 DNA reads TGTGCCAGCAAGATAGCGGGGGGGCTCGAGACCCAGTACTTC.

The V call is TRBV7-2, the J call TRBJ2-5; 8 nucleotides line up with TRBD2. The CDR3 totals 16 residues. Germline values: CDR1 SGHTA, CDR2 FQGNSA. J lost 4 bases, V lost 4 bases, and 11 bases had no gene match. The CDR3 protein is CASSSYTGGPGETQYF. The CDR3 DNA is TGTGCCAGCAGCTCTTATACGGGGGGGCCGGGAGAGACCCAGTACTTC.

The chain uses TRBV12-5 and TRBJ2-5, with no clear D. The CDR3 runs 14 residues. Germline V CDR1 and CDR2: LGHNT, FRNRAP. With 1 base removed from V and 0 bases from J, the gap between germline ends came to 6 bases. In DNA, the CDR3 is TGTGCTAGTGGTTTGGGAACAAACCAAGAGACCCAGTACTTC. This translates into CASGLGTNQETQYF.

V is TRBV4-2 and J is TRBJ2-7; TRBD1 might be the D (6 bases). The germline gives CDR1 LGHNA, CDR2 YNFKEQ. The CDR3 contains 15 residues. Trimming shortened V by 1 base and J by 2 bases, and 12 bases separated the two germline ends. CDR3 sequence reads: CASSQASGEAYEQYF. CDR3 DNA sequence: TGTGCCAGCAGCCAAGCTTCAGGGGAAGCCTACGAGCAGTACTTC.

The chain joins TRBV28 to TRBJ2-1, with TRBD2 matching over 8 bases. After removal of 8 bases from V and 8 bases from J, the junction contained 8 bases not matched to a gene. Germline loops: CDR1 MDHEN, CDR2 SYDVKM. The CDR3 spans 13 residues. CDR3 sequence reads: CASRPSGSYEQFF. CDR3 nucleotide sequence: TGTGCCAGCCGCCCAAGCGGGAGCTATGAGCAGTTCTTC.

The chain couples TRBV5-4 to TRBJ1-2, with D possibly matching TRBD1 (5 bases). The germline V gene encodes CDR1 SGHNT and CDR2 YYREEE (reference sequence). The germline V and J ends were trimmed by 0 bases and 2 bases, with 8 bases remaining between them. The CDR3 spans 14 residues. CDR3 sequence: CASSLGGENYGYTF. CDR3 DNA sequence: TGTGCCAGCAGCTTGGGGGGGGAAAACTATGGCTACACCTTC.

The chain combines TRBV5-6 with TRBJ2-1, with D uncertain. Germline V gene sequence: CDR1 SGHDT, CDR2 YYEEEE. The CDR3 length is 12 residues. Trimming pared 2 bases from V and 6 bases from J, leaving 6 bases between. In nucleotides, the CDR3 is TGTGCCAGCAGCTTTAGTGTCAATGAGCAGTTCTTC. This encodes CASSFSVNEQFF.

The chain couples TRBV7-9 to TRBJ2-1; D is possibly TRBD1 (6 bases). Germline-derived CDR1 and CDR2 are SEHNR and FQNEAQ (reference sequence). The CDR3 loop spans 13 amino acids. V dropped 6 bases and J dropped 8 bases, with 14 bases sitting between them. In DNA, the CDR3 is TGTGCCAGCAGTCAGGGGCCTGGCGATGAGCAGTTCTTC. Its translation: CASSQGPGDEQFF.

This sequence joins TRBV27 and TRBJ2-2; 13 nucleotides match TRBD2. The junction had 9 bases not matched to a gene; V was cut back by 5 bases and J by 0 bases. Per germline, CDR1 MNHEY and CDR2 SMNVEV (reference sequence). The CDR3 is 19 amino acids. The CDR3 bases are TGTGCCAGCAGTCGTACTAGCGGGAGGGCCGCGACGAACACCGGGGAGCTGTTTTTT. Translation gives CASSRTSGRAATNTGELFF.

The genes are TRBV18 and TRBJ1-4; 7 nucleotides match TRBD1. This CDR3 spans 15 amino acids. Germline V lookup: CDR1 KGHSH, CDR2 LQKENI. The V and J ends lost 0 bases and 8 bases, in that order; junction bases with no gene match: 6. As DNA, the CDR3 is TGTGCCAGCTCACCACCAAGGGGGCAAGGGGAAAAACTGTTTTTT. Translation: CASSPPRGQGEKLFF. Drawing the rest from reference TRBV18 and TRBJ1-4, the complete variable domain is NAGVMQNPRHLVRRRGQEARLRCSPMKGHSHVYWYRQLPEEGLKFMVYLQKENIIDESGMPKERFSAEFPKEGPSILRIQQVVRGDSAAYFCASSPPRGQGEKLFFGSGTQLSVL.

The rearrangement joins TRBV25-1 to TRBJ2-1; D is undetermined. With 6 bases removed from V and 6 bases from J, the gap between germline ends came to 18 bases. CDR1 is MGHDK, CDR2 SYGVNS, per germline. This CDR3 has 15 residues. Here the CDR3 reads CASSQRASSTNEQFF. CDR3 nucleotides: TGTGCCAGCAGCCAACGCGCGTCTTCTACCAATGAGCAGTTCTTC. The full variable domain, with the rest looked up from reference TRBV25-1 and TRBJ2-1, is EADIYQTPRYLVIGTGKKITLECSQTMGHDKMYWYQQDPGMELHLIHYSYGVNSTEKGDLSSESTVSRIRTEHFPLTLESARPSHTSQYLCASSQRASSTNEQFFGPGTRLTVL.

This chain links TRBV5-1 with TRBJ2-6, with D unclear. This CDR3 is 15 amino acids long. Trimming took 0 bases from V and 2 from J, leaving 6 bases between them. Germline lookup yields CDR1 SGHRS and CDR2 YFSETQ. CDR3 in amino acids: CASSLGGPGANVLTF. In DNA, the CDR3 is TGCGCCAGCAGCTTGGGTGGGCCTGGGGCCAACGTCCTGACTTTC.

The chain combines TRBV7-2 with TRBJ2-7, with 10 bases identical to TRBD2. Germline V CDR1 and CDR2: SGHTA, FQGNSA. The CDR3 extends over 15 amino acids. V lost 5 bases and J lost 2; bases outside the gene matches: 6. CDR3 amino acids: CASSQASGGTYEQYF. The CDR3 nucleotides are TGTGCCAGCAGCCAAGCTAGCGGGGGCACCTACGAGCAGTACTTC.